This T cell receptor (beta chain) was sequenced during a study of blood T cell repertoires in COVID-19. The wider study: T cells, B-cell-depleted T cells, or PBMCs provided the cDNA or gDNA that served as material.

Deletions cut 3 bases from V and 4 bases from J, with 7 bases between. The length of the CDR3 is 13 residues. The germline CDR1 and CDR2 sequences are LNHDA and SQIVND (reference sequence). Sequenced by immunoSEQ multiplex PCR; TCRdb stores in-frame clones only, minus some. The sample includes 200,000 to 250,000 clones, more than 65% of them seen just once. The TCR originated in a woman older than 75 with acute or convalescent COVID-19. Sequencing was performed on peripheral blood. The chain uses TRBV19 and TRBJ1-5; the D is unclear. The CDR3 spells CASSIGWNQPQHF. The CDR3 DNA is TGTGCCAGTAGTATCGGGTGGAATCAGCCCCAGCATTTT.